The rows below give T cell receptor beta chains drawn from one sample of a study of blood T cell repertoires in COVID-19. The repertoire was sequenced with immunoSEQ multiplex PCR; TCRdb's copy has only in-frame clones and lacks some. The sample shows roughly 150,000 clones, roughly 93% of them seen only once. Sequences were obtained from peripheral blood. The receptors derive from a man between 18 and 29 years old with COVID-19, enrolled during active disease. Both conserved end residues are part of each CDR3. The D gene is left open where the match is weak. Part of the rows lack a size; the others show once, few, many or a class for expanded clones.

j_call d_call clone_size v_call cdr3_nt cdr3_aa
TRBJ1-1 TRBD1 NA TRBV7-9 TGTGCCAGCAGCTCGCCGACAGGGTACACTGAAGCTTTCTTT CASSSPTGYTEAFF
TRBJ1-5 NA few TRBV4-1 TGCGCCAGCAGCCCAATGGGGCACGGCAATCAGCCCCAGCATTTT CASSPMGHGNQPQHF
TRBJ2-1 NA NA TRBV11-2 TGTGCCAGCAGCTTAGCGGGCGGGCTCAATGAGCAGTTCTTC CASSLAGGLNEQFF
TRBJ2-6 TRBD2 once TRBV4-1 TGCGCCAGCAGCCCCCTCAGCGGGAGGCCCTCTGGGGCCAACGTCCTGACTTTC CASSPLSGRPSGANVLTF
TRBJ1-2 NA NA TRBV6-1 TGTGCCAGCAGTGAAGGAGGGTTTGGGGGCTACACCTTC CASSEGGFGGYTF
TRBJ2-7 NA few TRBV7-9 TGTGCCAGCAGCTTAAGCTCCATCTCGGTGGAGCAGTACTTC CASSLSSISVEQYF
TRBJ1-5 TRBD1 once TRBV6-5 TGTGCCAGCAGTCGGGACAGGTCTGGCAATCAGCCCCAGCATTTT CASSRDRSGNQPQHF
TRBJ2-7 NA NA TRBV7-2 TGTGCCAGCACCCCCGGCGGGGTTATGGAGCAGTACTTC CASTPGGVMEQYF
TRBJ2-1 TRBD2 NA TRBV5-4 TGTGCCAGCAGCCAACAGGGACTAGCGGACAATGAGCAGTTCTTC CASSQQGLADNEQFF
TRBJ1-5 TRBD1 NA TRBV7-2 TGTGCCAGCAGCACGACAGGGGACCAGCCCCAGCATTTT CASSTTGDQPQHF
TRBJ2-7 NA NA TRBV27 TGTGCCAGCAGTTTACGATGGAGCTACGAGCAGTACTTC CASSLRWSYEQYF
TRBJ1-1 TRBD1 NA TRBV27 TGTGCCAGCGGGACACCACGGACAGGGGGGAGGTCTGAAGCTTTCTTT CASGTPRTGGRSEAFF
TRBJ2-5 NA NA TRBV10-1 TGCGCCAGCAGTGGTACAGGAGAGACCCAGTACTTC CASSGTGETQYF
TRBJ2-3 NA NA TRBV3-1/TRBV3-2 TGTGCCAGCAGCCAAGTAAGCACAGATACGCAGTATTTT CASSQVSTDTQYF
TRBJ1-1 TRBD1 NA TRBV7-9 TGTGCCAGCAGCTTAGTCTGGGACAGGCACACTGAAGCTTTCTTT CASSLVWDRHTEAFF
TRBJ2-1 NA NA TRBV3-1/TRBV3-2 TGTGCCAGCAGCCAATCCGGTGGAGGCAATGAGCAGTTCTTC CASSQSGGGNEQFF
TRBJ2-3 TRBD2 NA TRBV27 TGTGCTACGAGGGGGTGGGGACTAGCGGGGACATTCACAGATACGCAGTATTTT CATRGWGLAGTFTDTQYF
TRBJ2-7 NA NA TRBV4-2 TGTGCCAGCAGCCAAGTATCGATCGGGAGTAACGAGCAGTACTTC CASSQVSIGSNEQYF